The 30 T cell receptor beta chains presented below share a single source sample, sequenced in a study of T cell changes during pregnancy in multiple sclerosis. Using immunoSEQ multiplex PCR, the repertoire was profiled, and TCRdb retains in-frame clones only, with some absent. The data hold around 80,000 clones, with approximately 95% observed a single time. Sequencing used peripheral blood, obtained in the second trimester of pregnancy. All receptors derive from a female donor in good health, enrolled as a control in a pregnancy study.

The chain is built from TRBV10-3 and TRBJ2-1; 10 bases line up with TRBD1. This CDR3 region has 17 residues. Germline CDR1 and CDR2: ENHRY and SYGVKD. Trimming at V came to 5 bases and at J to 10 bases, leaving 17 bases not matched to a gene. The CDR3 sequence: CAISSPLGQGSFWEQFF. The CDR3 DNA reads TGTGCCATCAGTTCACCCCTGGGACAGGGGAGTTTTTGGGAGCAGTTCTTC.

The genes are TRBV2 and TRBJ1-2; 9 bases agree with TRBD1. Germline assignment: CDR1 SNHLY and CDR2 FYNNEI. Unmatched junction bases numbered 2, after V lost 6 bases and J lost 3 bases. The CDR3 totals 13 residues. CDR3 sequence (DNA): TGTGCCAGCAGACGGGACAGGGACTATGGCTACACCTTC. Amino acid sequence: CASRRDRDYGYTF.

The chain carries TRBV6-5 and TRBJ2-7; 7 nucleotides align to TRBD2. Losses at the gene ends were 11 bases for V and 0 bases for J; bases not matched to a gene: 10. CDR3 length: 14 amino acids. Germline V gene sequence: CDR1 MNHEY, CDR2 SVGAGI. The CDR3 DNA reads TGTGCCTCTTGCGAAGCGGGGCGCTCCTACGAGCAGTACTTC. Translating gives CASCEAGRSYEQYF.

The chain employs TRBV7-2 and TRBJ1-2; D is uncertain. The CDR3 loop spans 16 amino acids. Trimming stripped 5 bases from V and 3 bases from J, with 19 bases between. Per the germline V gene, CDR1 is SGHTA and CDR2 is FQGNSA. The CDR3 spells CASSRISGEAYYGYTF. CDR3 DNA: TGTGCCAGCAGCCGAATATCAGGCGAAGCATACTATGGCTACACCTTC.

This chain connects TRBV7-9 to TRBJ1-2; 9 bases are a match to TRBD1. This CDR3 is built from 16 residues. The junction had 12 bases not matched to a gene; V was cut back by 5 bases and J by 5 bases. Germline V gene lookup returns CDR1 SEHNR and CDR2 FQNEAQ (reference sequence). The CDR3 loop reads CASSPSRDRERYGYTF. CDR3 bases: TGTGCCAGCAGCCCATCTCGGGACAGGGAGCGTTATGGCTACACCTTC. Drawing the rest from reference TRBV7-9 and TRBJ1-2, the complete variable domain is DTGVSQNPRHKITKRGQNVTFRCDPISEHNRLYWYRQTLGQGPEFLTYFQNEAQLEKSRLLSDRFSAERPKGSFSTLEIQRTEQGDSAMYLCASSPSRDRERYGYTFGSGTRLTVV.

The gene calls are TRBV6-5 and TRBJ2-3; no clear D. Germline V gives CDR1 MNHEY, CDR2 SVGAGI. Trimming left V 8 bases short and J 8 bases short, with 17 bases between. The CDR3 sequence is 13 residues long. The CDR3 here is CASSPVSSGTQYF. For the CDR3, the DNA is TGTGCCAGCTCTCCCGTCTCCTCGGGTACGCAGTATTTT.

The chain uses TRBV5-6 and TRBJ2-3; TRBD2 is a possible D gene (6 bases). The CDR3 is 15 amino acids. Germline V gene data show CDR1 as SGHDT and CDR2 as YYEEEE. The V end lost 3 bases, the J end lost 0 bases, and 11 bases lay between the germline ends. The CDR3 region has the DNA TGTGCCAGCAGCTCTTCGAGCGGGAGCACAGATACGCAGTATTTT. This translates into CASSSSSGSTDTQYF.

V is TRBV28 and J is TRBJ1-5; D is ambiguous. Germline lookup yields CDR1 MDHEN and CDR2 SYDVKM. CDR3 size: 13 residues. V was cut by 2 bases and J by 8 bases, with 10 bases left in between. The CDR3 DNA reads TGTGCCAGCAGTTTACGGGAAAGGAAGCCCCAGCATTTT. Its protein product is CASSLRERKPQHF. The full variable domain, with the rest looked up from reference TRBV28 and TRBJ1-5, is DVKVTQSSRYLVKRTGEKVFLECVQDMDHENMFWYRQDPGLGLRLIYFSYDVKMKEKGDIPEGYSVSREKKERFSLILESASTNQTSMYLCASSLRERKPQHFGDGTRLSIL.

The chain combines TRBV4-1 with TRBJ1-5; TRBD1 might be the D (5 bases). Germline CDR1 is MGHRA and CDR2 is YSYEKL. V was clipped by 4 bases and J by 0 bases, with 19 bases between them. The CDR3 covers 18 residues. CDR3 bases: TGCGCCAGCAGCCTCCAGCAGGCGGGACCGTATAGCAATCAGCCCCAGCATTTT. It translates to CASSLQQAGPYSNQPQHF.

This chain uses TRBV6-1 with TRBJ2-1; TRBD2 matches 9 bases. V lost 2 bases and J lost 3; bases outside the gene matches: 5. Germline V CDR1 and CDR2: MNHNS, SASEGT. CDR3 size: 16 residues. DNA of the CDR3: TGTGCCAGCAGTGAATCGGGTAGCGGGAGCTACAATGAGCAGTTCTTC. It is translated as CASSESGSGSYNEQFF.

The genes are TRBV6-5 and TRBJ2-3; 7 bases line up with TRBD1. Germline lookup yields CDR1 MNHEY and CDR2 SVGAGI. The CDR3 consists of 14 residues. The ends lost 7 bases at V and 3 bases at J; junction bases unmatched: 7. The DNA for the CDR3 is TGTGCCAGCACCCAGGACAGGATGACAGATACGCAGTATTTT. Encoded protein: CASTQDRMTDTQYF.

The chain employs TRBV23-1 and TRBJ1-2; D not resolved. TRBV23-1 is sorted into the ORF group, with uncertain function. Trimming shortened V by 2 bases and J by 7 bases, and 14 bases separated the two germline ends. The CDR3 extends over 14 amino acids. CDR3: CASSQGAGYPGYTF. Here the CDR3 DNA reads TGCGCCAGCAGTCAAGGAGCGGGTTATCCTGGCTACACCTTC.

The V gene is TRBV27, the J gene TRBJ2-1, with 12 bases aligning to TRBD2. In germline, CDR1 is MNHEY, CDR2 SMNVEV (reference sequence). The V and J ends lost 5 bases and 6 bases, in that order; junction bases with no gene match: 5. This CDR3 is built from 15 residues. CDR3 nucleotides: TGTGCCAGCAGTGAGCCTAGCGGGAGGGCCAATGAGCAGTTCTTC. This sequence encodes CASSEPSGRANEQFF.

J is TRBJ1-1 and V is TRBV2; 7 nucleotides line up with TRBD1. The V segment lost 0 bases and the J segment 12 bases; nucleotides outside the gene matches: 10. The length of the CDR3 is 14 residues. The germline gives CDR1 SNHLY, CDR2 FYNNEI. The CDR3 bases are TGTGCCAGCAGTGAAGCGGCGACAGGGACGGGAACTTTCTTT. It translates to CASSEAATGTGTFF.

This sequence joins TRBV5-1 and TRBJ1-1; 9 bases fit TRBD1. The germline gives CDR1 SGHRS, CDR2 YFSETQ. This CDR3 spans 14 amino acids. Trimming removed 3 bases from V and 1 base from J; junction bases left unmatched: 1. As DNA, the CDR3 is TGCGCCAGCAGCTGGGGACAGGGGAACACTGAAGCTTTCTTT. This codes for CASSWGQGNTEAFF.

The chain combines TRBV2 with TRBJ2-2; 8 bases match TRBD2. Trimming cost V 8 bases and J 5 bases; bases outside gene matches: 10. The germline gives CDR1 SNHLY, CDR2 FYNNEI. The CDR3 is 15 residues long. CDR3 in DNA: TGTGCCAGCGGGGAGGCGGGAGGCCCAACCGGGGAGCTGTTTTTT. It translates to CASGEAGGPTGELFF.

V usage is TRBV5-1 and J usage is TRBJ1-1, with a tentative D call TRBD1 (5 bases). This CDR3 region has 13 residues. The V and J ends lost 2 bases and 5 bases respectively, with 10 bases between them. Per germline, CDR1 SGHRS and CDR2 YFSETQ. The CDR3 loop reads CASSFDSETEAFF. Written as DNA, the CDR3 is TGCGCCAGCAGCTTTGACAGTGAAACTGAAGCTTTCTTT.

The rearrangement links TRBV6-4 to TRBJ2-1; D might be TRBD1 (6 bases). There are 14 residues in the CDR3. The V and J ends lost 0 bases and 8 bases respectively, with 11 bases between them. Per germline, CDR1 MRHNA and CDR2 SNTAGT. The CDR3 sequence is CASSDSPGVDEQFF. CDR3 sequence (DNA): TGTGCCAGCAGTGACTCTCCAGGGGTCGATGAGCAGTTCTTC.

This clone has just one count. The rearrangement joins TRBV6-1 to TRBJ2-1; possible D gene TRBD1, 6 bases. V lost 10 bases and J 2 bases, leaving 12 bases between the germline ends. Germline V gene lookup returns CDR1 MNHNS and CDR2 SASEGT. CDR3 size: 13 residues. In DNA, the CDR3 is TGTGCCACCGGGACACCTACCTACAATGAGCAGTTCTTC. Amino acids: CATGTPTYNEQFF.

The J gene is TRBJ1-5, the V gene TRBV2, with a tentative D call TRBD1 (5 bases). Per the germline V gene, CDR1 is SNHLY and CDR2 is FYNNEI. The CDR3 has 18 residues. V lost 2 bases, J lost 1 base, and 18 bases lay in between. CDR3 DNA: TGTGCCAGCAGTGAATATCGACAGACTCCGAAGAGCAATCAGCCCCAGCATTTT. This encodes CASSEYRQTPKSNQPQHF.

The V gene is TRBV5-6, the J gene TRBJ2-7; D unclear. V was clipped by 4 bases and J by 4 bases, with 9 bases between them. The CDR3 runs to 12 residues. CDR1 is SGHDT and CDR2 is YYEEEE in the germline V gene. CDR3 protein: CASSTGSYEQYF. The CDR3 DNA sequence: TGTGCCAGCAGCACCGGGTCTTACGAGCAGTACTTC.

The V gene is TRBV6-1, the J gene TRBJ2-7, with D tentatively TRBD1 (6 bases). V was shortened by 3 bases and J by 6 bases, with 6 bases between the two germline ends. Germline loops: CDR1 MNHNS, CDR2 SASEGT. This CDR3 contains 11 residues. CDR3: CASSDRGEQYF. The CDR3 DNA reads as TGTGCCAGCAGTGACAGGGGCGAGCAGTACTTC.

The rearrangement uses TRBV6-1 and TRBJ1-5, with 9 bases aligning to TRBD1. V lost 2 bases, J lost 7 bases, and 6 bases stayed unmatched. The CDR3 extends over 15 amino acids. Per germline, CDR1 MNHNS and CDR2 SASEGT. The chain's CDR3 is CASSEPGQGSQPQHF. The CDR3 coding sequence is TGTGCCAGCAGTGAACCAGGACAGGGGTCCCAGCCCCAGCATTTT.

CDR3 coding DNA: TGTGCCAGCAGCCTAGGGACAGGGTTAGGTTACACTGAAGCTTTCTTT. It is translated as CASSLGTGLGYTEAFF. The J gene is TRBJ1-1, the V gene TRBV11-3; 9 nucleotides agree with TRBD1. CDR1 and CDR2 (germline): SGHNT, YENEEA. V was clipped by 5 bases and J by 3 bases; unmatched bases: 10. CDR3 length equals 16 residues. Together with reference TRBV11-3 and TRBJ1-1, the CDR3 gives the full variable domain: EAGVVQSPRYKIIEKKQPVAFWCNPISGHNTLYWYLQNLGQGPELLIRYENEEAVDDSQLPKDRFSAERLKGVDSTLKIQPAELGDSAVYLCASSLGTGLGYTEAFFGQGTRLTVV.

The rearrangement uses TRBV28 and TRBJ2-2; D unclear. Per germline, CDR1 MDHEN and CDR2 SYDVKM. CDR3 length equals 14 residues. V lost 2 bases and J lost 6, with 10 bases in between. The DNA for the CDR3 is TGTGCCAGCAGTTTAAAGCCTCACGCCGGGGAGCTGTTTTTT. Its translation is CASSLKPHAGELFF.

This chain links TRBV15 with TRBJ1-5, with no clear D. Trimming took off 0 bases at V and 6 bases at J, with 6 bases between the two ends. Germline CDR1 reads LNHNV; CDR2 reads YYDKDF (reference sequence). This CDR3 contains 13 residues. CDR3 protein: CATSRDSGQPQHF. The CDR3 region has the DNA TGTGCCACCAGCAGAGATTCCGGTCAGCCCCAGCATTTT.

The V and J genes are TRBV6-5 and TRBJ2-1; the D gene is possibly TRBD1 (5 bases). Germline V gives CDR1 MNHEY, CDR2 SVGAGI. Trimming removed 4 bases at V and 12 bases at J, with 13 bases between. CDR3 length equals 12 residues. CDR3 protein: CASSSNSQGQFF. As DNA, the CDR3 is TGTGCCAGCAGTTCCAATTCGCAGGGGCAGTTCTTC.

This sequence joins TRBV30 and TRBJ2-2; tentatively, D is TRBD1 (5 bases). V gave up 1 base and J gave up 5 bases, with 5 bases separating them. CDR3 length: 12 residues. Germline V gene data show CDR1 as GTSNPN and CDR2 as SVGIG (reference sequence). CDR3: CAWSEGTGELFF. In DNA form, the CDR3 reads TGTGCCTGGAGTGAGGGGACCGGGGAGCTGTTTTTT.

The chain joins TRBV4-2 to TRBJ2-5; no clear D. The CDR3 sequence is 14 residues long. From germline, CDR1 is LGHNA and CDR2 YNFKEQ. Trimming cost V 0 bases and J 3 bases, with 8 bases left between them. In DNA, the CDR3 is TGTGCCAGCAGCCAAGATAGTAACGAAGAGACCCAGTACTTC. Encoded protein: CASSQDSNEETQYF.

This chain links TRBV2 with TRBJ1-6; 8 bases map to TRBD1. This CDR3 contains 15 residues. Per the germline V gene, CDR1 is SNHLY and CDR2 is FYNNEI. Trimming removed 3 bases from V and 6 bases from J; junction bases left unmatched: 4. The CDR3 sequence is CASSDLQGVNSPLHF. CDR3 coding DNA: TGTGCCAGCAGTGATCTACAGGGGGTTAATTCACCCCTCCACTTT.